The 15 T cell receptor beta chains below come from one sample, sequenced in a study of blood T cell repertoires in COVID-19. The repertoire was sequenced with immunoSEQ multiplex PCR; TCRdb's copy has only in-frame clones and lacks some. The sample records about 220,000 clones, around 83% being singletons. Source material: PBMCs or T cells enriched from blood (not recorded which). Source of these receptors: a woman aged 40-49 years with acute COVID-19.

The V call is TRBV6-5, the J call TRBJ1-5, with 8 bases aligning to TRBD1. Germline trimming cut 4 bases from V and 4 bases from J; bases unmatched to any gene: 6. Germline CDR1 and CDR2: MNHEY and SVGAGI. This CDR3 is 15 amino acids long. The CDR3 spells CASSLDRGLNQPQHF. Here the CDR3 DNA reads TGTGCCAGCAGTTTAGACAGGGGATTGAATCAGCCCCAGCATTTT.

J is TRBJ1-2 and V is TRBV5-3; TRBD1 matches at 10 bases. Being an ORF, TRBV5-3 has a function that is uncertain. This CDR3 is built from 15 residues. Losses at the gene ends were 4 bases for V and 5 bases for J; bases not matched to a gene: 8. This chain's CDR3 is CARSHPGQGTYGYTF. The DNA of the CDR3 is TGTGCCAGAAGCCATCCGGGACAGGGGACTTATGGCTACACCTTC.

The rearrangement links TRBV5-1 to TRBJ1-4; unclear D gene. This CDR3 is 13 amino acids long. Germline-derived CDR1 and CDR2 are SGHRS and YFSETQ. The ends were cut back, 3 bases at V and 4 bases at J, with 7 bases in the middle. The CDR3 nucleotides read TGCGCCAGCAGCTGGGCGATTAATGAAAAACTGTTTTTT. The encoded protein is CASSWAINEKLFF. The full variable domain, its missing parts supplied by reference TRBV5-1 and TRBJ1-4, is KAGVTQTPRYLIKTRGQQVTLSCSPISGHRSVSWYQQTPGQGLQFLFEYFSETQRNKGNFPGRFSGRQFSNSRSEMNVSTLELGDSALYLCASSWAINEKLFFGSGTQLSVL.

CDR3 in DNA: TGTGCCAGCAGTGAAGAGCCTAGGGGAGAAAAACTGTTTTTT. This sequence encodes CASSEEPRGEKLFF. The chain recombines TRBV25-1 with TRBJ1-4, with TRBD1 as a possible D gene (5 bases). The ends were cut back, 2 bases at V and 8 bases at J, with 12 bases in the middle. The CDR3 length is 14 residues. Germline CDR1 reads MGHDK; CDR2 reads SYGVNS.

This chain uses TRBV30 with TRBJ1-1, with D perhaps TRBD1 (6 bases). V was clipped by 2 bases and J by 8 bases, with 18 bases between them. Germline-derived CDR1 and CDR2 are GTSNPN and SVGIG (reference sequence). This CDR3 has 14 residues. The CDR3: CAWSTTGARGEAFF. As DNA, the CDR3 is TGTGCCTGGAGTACGACAGGCGCGAGGGGGGAAGCTTTCTTT.

This sequence joins TRBV27 and TRBJ1-6; D gene uncertain. V was cut by 3 bases and J by 9 bases, with 12 bases left in between. Germline V CDR1 and CDR2: MNHEY, SMNVEV (reference sequence). The CDR3 runs to 14 residues. The CDR3 sequence is CASSFMGSLSPLHF. The CDR3, as DNA: TGTGCCAGCAGTTTCATGGGCAGTCTTTCACCCCTCCACTTT.

This rearrangement joins TRBV28 to TRBJ1-1; D is perhaps TRBD1 (6 bases). In germline, CDR1 is MDHEN, CDR2 SYDVKM. Deletions cut 3 bases from V and 4 bases from J, with 9 bases between. This CDR3 comprises 13 residues. As DNA, the CDR3 is TGTGCCAGCAGTTTTGGGGGCCCCACTGAAGCTTTCTTT. It codes for CASSFGGPTEAFF.

The rearrangement uses TRBV28 and TRBJ2-3; TRBD1 might be the D (6 bases). The germline gives CDR1 MDHEN, CDR2 SYDVKM. Trimming pared 6 bases from V and 4 bases from J, leaving 17 bases between. CDR3 length: 15 residues. In DNA form, the CDR3 reads TGTGCCAGCAGCCTTCTACAGGGTGACGCAGATACGCAGTATTTT. This codes for CASSLLQGDADTQYF.

This clone was counted a few times. The chain employs TRBV30 and TRBJ1-2; D is ambiguous. There are 16 residues in the CDR3. CDR1 is GTSNPN and CDR2 is SVGIG in the germline V gene (reference sequence). The V end was cut by 3 bases, the J end by 4 bases, with 21 bases between. As DNA, the CDR3 is TGTGCCTGGAGGGGCCCGGGAGGGTCCTGGGGCTATGGCTACACCTTC. Protein sequence: CAWRGPGGSWGYGYTF.

The chain joins TRBV24-1 to TRBJ2-3; 13 bases line up with TRBD2. Germline V gene sequence: CDR1 KGHDR, CDR2 SFDVKD. The CDR3 loop spans 16 amino acids. The J segment lost 3 bases and the V segment lost 4 bases, leaving 3 bases of the junction unmatched. The CDR3 DNA sequence: TGTGCCACCAGTGAAACTAGCGGGAGGGCGACAGATACGCAGTATTTT. Translated: CATSETSGRATDTQYF.

The chain is built from TRBV7-9 and TRBJ1-2; D unresolved. This CDR3 comprises 14 residues. Per germline, CDR1 SEHNR and CDR2 FQNEAQ (reference sequence). V gave up 0 bases and J gave up 8 bases, with 13 bases separating them. In DNA form, the CDR3 reads TGTGCCAGCAGCTTAGCTGGCAGTCCCTGGGGCTACACCTTC. Amino acid sequence: CASSLAGSPWGYTF.

In DNA, the CDR3 is TGTGCCAGCAGCCCGTACACAGATACGCAGTATTTT. This sequence encodes CASSPYTDTQYF. V usage is TRBV9 and J usage is TRBJ2-3; no definite D call. Trimming left V 4 bases short and J 2 bases short, with 5 bases between. Germline V gene sequence: CDR1 SGDLS, CDR2 YYNGEE. CDR3 size: 12 residues.

V is TRBV24-1 and J is TRBJ2-5; the match to TRBD2 covers 10 bases. CDR1 is KGHDR and CDR2 is SFDVKD in the germline V gene. V shed 4 bases, J shed 5 bases, and the junction held 6 bases outside the gene matches. This CDR3 spans 15 amino acids. The CDR3 spells CATSDSSGRSETQYF. The CDR3 DNA reads as TGTGCCACCAGTGACTCTAGCGGGAGATCTGAGACCCAGTACTTC.

V and J are TRBV19 and TRBJ1-1, with TRBD1 identical over 7 bases. V dropped 4 bases and J dropped 6; count of bases not matched to a gene: 8. The CDR3 is 14 amino acids. The germline gives CDR1 LNHDA, CDR2 SQIVND (reference sequence). This CDR3 reads CASSTDRALAEAFF. The CDR3 region has the DNA TGTGCCAGTAGTACAGACAGGGCCCTGGCTGAAGCTTTCTTT.

The chain combines TRBV29-1 with TRBJ2-7; D might be TRBD2 (6 bases). This CDR3 spans 13 amino acids. Per the germline V gene, CDR1 is SQVTM and CDR2 is ANQGSEA. V lost 5 bases and J 3 bases, leaving 14 bases between the germline ends. The CDR3 region has the DNA TGCAGCGTTCGGAGTCCGGGGGTCTACGAGCAGTACTTC. Its protein is CSVRSPGVYEQYF.